One sample yielded the 5 T cell receptor beta chains listed below, sequenced in a study of identical twins. Via MiXCR, TCRdb re-called the 5' RACE reads, giving one row per CDR3 protein. The sample lists about 220,000 distinct CDR3 sequences, 6.5% seen once, with roughly 14% in the top ten. The sample also formed part of further work on T cells expressing NK-cell markers.

Material: CD8+ T cells sorted from blood. All receptors derive from a young woman in good health.

The chain couples TRBV5-6 to TRBJ2-1; 10 bases are a match to TRBD2. In germline, CDR1 is SGHDT, CDR2 YYEEEE. The CDR3 is 15 residues long. The trim removed 0 bases at V and 7 bases at J, leaving 4 bases unmatched. The CDR3 is CASSLGAGGINEQFF. In DNA form, the CDR3 reads TGTGCCAGCAGCTTGGGAGCGGGGGGGATAAATGAGCAGTTCTTC. Using reference TRBV5-6 and TRBJ2-1 for the parts outside the CDR3, the full variable domain is DAGVTQSPTHLIKTRGQQVTLRCSPKSGHDTVSWYQQALGQGPQFIFQYYEEEERQRGNFPDRFSGHQFPNYSSELNVNALLLGDSALYLCASSLGAGGINEQFFGPGTRLTVL.

This clonotype was seen only a few times. The chain joins TRBV11-2 to TRBJ2-1; 13 bases map to TRBD2. This CDR3 comprises 15 residues. Germline CDR1 is SGHAT and CDR2 is FQNNGV. The trim removed 6 bases at V and 6 bases at J, leaving 5 bases unmatched. CDR3 in DNA: TGTGCCAGCAGATCGGGACTAGCGGGGCCCAATGAGCAGTTCTTC. Amino acids: CASRSGLAGPNEQFF.

This clonotype was observed a handful of times. This chain links TRBV10-3 with TRBJ2-7; D is ambiguous. Germline loops: CDR1 ENHRY, CDR2 SYGVKD. The germline V and J ends were trimmed by 6 bases and 3 bases, with 12 bases remaining between them. CDR3 size: 13 residues. For the CDR3, the DNA is TGTGCCATCAGGGAACCCAGGTTCTACGAGCAGTACTTC. It codes for CAIREPRFYEQYF.

This clonotype was observed many times. The V and J genes are TRBV11-1 and TRBJ2-4; possibly TRBD2 for D (6 bases). V was clipped by 4 bases and J by 8 bases, with 15 bases between them. The length of the CDR3 is 14 residues. Looked up from germline, CDR1 is SGHAT and CDR2 is FQDESV (reference sequence). The CDR3 region is CASSSPGDEHIQYF. The CDR3 DNA reads TGTGCCAGCAGCTCCCCGGGAGATGAACACATTCAGTACTTC.

This clonotype was seen only a few times. The chain employs TRBV9 and TRBJ2-3; 8 positions agree with TRBD2. Losses at the gene ends were 1 base for V and 6 bases for J; bases not matched to a gene: 7. The CDR3 is 15 amino acids. Germline V gene sequence: CDR1 SGDLS, CDR2 YYNGEE. In DNA, the CDR3 is TGTGCCAGCAGCGTATTTGCGGGAGGCAAGGATACGCAGTATTTT. This gives the protein CASSVFAGGKDTQYF.